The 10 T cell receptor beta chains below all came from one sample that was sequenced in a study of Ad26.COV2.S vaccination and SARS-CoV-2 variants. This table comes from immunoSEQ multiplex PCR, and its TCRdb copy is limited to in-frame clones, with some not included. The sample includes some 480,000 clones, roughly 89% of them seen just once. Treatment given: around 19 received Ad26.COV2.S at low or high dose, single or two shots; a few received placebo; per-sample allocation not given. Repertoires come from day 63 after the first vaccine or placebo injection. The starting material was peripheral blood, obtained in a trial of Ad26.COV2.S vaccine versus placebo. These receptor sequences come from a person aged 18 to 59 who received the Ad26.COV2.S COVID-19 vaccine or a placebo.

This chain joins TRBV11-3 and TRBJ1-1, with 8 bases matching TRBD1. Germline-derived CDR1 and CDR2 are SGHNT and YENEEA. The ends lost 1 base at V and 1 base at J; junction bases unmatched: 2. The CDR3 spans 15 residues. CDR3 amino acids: CASSLGTGRNTEAFF. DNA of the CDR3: TGTGCCAGCAGCTTAGGGACAGGGCGGAACACTGAAGCTTTCTTT.

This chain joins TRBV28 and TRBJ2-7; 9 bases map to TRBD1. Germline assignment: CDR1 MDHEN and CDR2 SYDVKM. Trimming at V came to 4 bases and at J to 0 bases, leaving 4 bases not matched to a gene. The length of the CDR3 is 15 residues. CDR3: CASSSRQGDSYEQYF. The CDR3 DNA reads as TGTGCCAGCAGTTCTCGACAGGGGGACTCCTACGAGCAGTACTTC.

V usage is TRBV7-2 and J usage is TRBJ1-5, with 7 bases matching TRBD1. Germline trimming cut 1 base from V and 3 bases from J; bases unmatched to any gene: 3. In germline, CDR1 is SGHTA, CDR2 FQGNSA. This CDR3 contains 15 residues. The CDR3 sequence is CASSLGGQPNQPQHF. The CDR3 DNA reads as TGTGCCAGCAGCTTAGGGGGACAGCCCAATCAGCCCCAGCATTTT.

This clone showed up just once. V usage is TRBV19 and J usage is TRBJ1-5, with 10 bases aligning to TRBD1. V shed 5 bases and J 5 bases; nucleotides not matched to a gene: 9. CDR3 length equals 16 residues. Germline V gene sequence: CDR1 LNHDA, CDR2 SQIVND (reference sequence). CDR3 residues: CASSVDRGIGDQPQHF. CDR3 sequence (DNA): TGTGCCAGTAGTGTGGACAGGGGGATAGGGGATCAGCCCCAGCATTTT.

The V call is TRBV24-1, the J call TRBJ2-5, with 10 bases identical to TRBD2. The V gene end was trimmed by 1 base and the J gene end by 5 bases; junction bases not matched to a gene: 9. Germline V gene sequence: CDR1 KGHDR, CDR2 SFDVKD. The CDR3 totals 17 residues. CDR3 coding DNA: TGTGCCACCAGTGATTTCCCCGTAGCGGGAGGCGTGGAGACCCAGTACTTC. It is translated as CATSDFPVAGGVETQYF.

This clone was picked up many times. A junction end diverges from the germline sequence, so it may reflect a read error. This CDR3 is CASSLGPAGYNEQFF. The CDR3 DNA reads as TGCGCCAGCAGTTTGGGTCCAGCGGGGTACAATGAGCAGTTCTTC. The rearrangement links TRBV5-1 to TRBJ2-1, with 7 bases that match TRBD2. This CDR3 comprises 15 residues. Germline V gives CDR1 SGHRS, CDR2 YFSETQ.

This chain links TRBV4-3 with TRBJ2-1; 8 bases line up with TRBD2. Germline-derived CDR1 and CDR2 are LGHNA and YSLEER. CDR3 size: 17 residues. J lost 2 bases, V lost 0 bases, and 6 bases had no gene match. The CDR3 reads CASSQDPGGRPYNEQFF. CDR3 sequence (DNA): TGCGCCAGCAGCCAAGATCCGGGGGGGAGGCCCTACAATGAGCAGTTCTTC.

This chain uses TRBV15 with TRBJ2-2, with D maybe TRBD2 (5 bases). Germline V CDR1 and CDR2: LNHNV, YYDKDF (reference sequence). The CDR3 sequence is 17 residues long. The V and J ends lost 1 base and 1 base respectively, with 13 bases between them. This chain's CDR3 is CATSRVAGFLNTGELFF. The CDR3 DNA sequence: TGTGCCACCAGCAGAGTTGCGGGCTTCTTGAACACCGGGGAGCTGTTTTTT.

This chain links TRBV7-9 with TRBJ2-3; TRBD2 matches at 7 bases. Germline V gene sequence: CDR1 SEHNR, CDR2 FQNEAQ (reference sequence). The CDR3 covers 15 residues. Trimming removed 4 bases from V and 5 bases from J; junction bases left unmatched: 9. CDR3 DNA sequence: TGTGCCAGCAGCTCGCCGCTTAGGGAGGGAGATACGCAGTATTTT. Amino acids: CASSSPLREGDTQYF.

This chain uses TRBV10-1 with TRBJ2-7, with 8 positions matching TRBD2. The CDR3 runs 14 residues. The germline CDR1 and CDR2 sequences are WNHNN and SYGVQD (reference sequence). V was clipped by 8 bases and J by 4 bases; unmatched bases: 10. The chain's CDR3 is CASLRLAYRYEQYF. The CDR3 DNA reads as TGCGCCAGCTTACGACTAGCGTACAGATACGAGCAGTACTTC.